This T cell receptor beta chain derives from a study of blood T cell repertoires in COVID-19. Study-level background: Researchers got acute and convalescent COVID-19 samples from the United States, Italy and Spain. Sample material is recorded as cDNA or gDNA derived from T cells, B-cell-depleted T cells, or PBMCs.

The CDR3 is 16 residues long. The J segment lost 3 bases and the V segment lost 6 bases, leaving 9 bases of the junction unmatched. Germline V gene sequence: CDR1 MNHEY, CDR2 SMNVEV (reference sequence). Seattle patients were enrolled during active infection and followed longitudinally. Profiled with immunoSEQ multiplex PCR; TCRdb holds only in-frame clones, not every one. This sample yields under 200,000 clones, of which 70% to 80% are seen a single time; less than 7% belongs to the top ten. Specimen: peripheral blood. The receptor was derived from a middle-aged woman with COVID-19, enrolled during active disease. The V gene is TRBV27, the J gene TRBJ2-3; 10 positions match TRBD2. The CDR3 here is CASRHTRLAGTDTQYF. The CDR3 DNA is TGTGCCAGCAGACATACGAGACTAGCGGGTACAGATACGCAGTATTTT.